The 13 T cell receptor beta chains below were found in one sample sequenced in a study of blood T cell repertoires in COVID-19. Some clones are missing from TCRdb's copy, which holds only in-frame ones; the method was immunoSEQ multiplex PCR. The profile covers a few hundred thousand clones, with around 84% appearing a single time and approximately 4.5% taken by the ten largest. Sequencing was performed on PBMCs or T cells enriched from blood (not recorded which). These receptors were taken from a young man with acute COVID-19.

V is TRBV27 and J is TRBJ2-5; 8 bases are a match to TRBD1. Germline V CDR1 and CDR2: MNHEY, SMNVEV (reference sequence). V lost 3 bases and J lost 2; bases outside the gene matches: 14. The CDR3 is made up of 18 amino acids. The DNA for the CDR3 is TGTGCCAGCAGTTTTTTCACACCCGGGGACAGGCTACAAGAGACCCAGTACTTC. Residues: CASSFFTPGDRLQETQYF.

V is TRBV24-1 and J is TRBJ1-5, with D possibly matching TRBD1 (5 bases). Trimming took off 3 bases at V and 7 bases at J, with 12 bases between the two ends. This CDR3 has 14 amino acids. Per the germline V gene, CDR1 is KGHDR and CDR2 is SFDVKD. The CDR3 sequence: CATSDRRGGQPQHF. The CDR3 coding sequence is TGTGCCACCAGTGATAGGCGGGGCGGACAGCCCCAGCATTTT.

The chain carries TRBV24-1 and TRBJ2-2; possible D gene TRBD1, 5 bases. From germline, CDR1 is KGHDR and CDR2 SFDVKD. The V and J ends lost 5 bases and 6 bases respectively, with 9 bases between them. The CDR3 totals 13 residues. CDR3 amino acids: CATSAGFAGELFF. CDR3 nucleotide sequence: TGTGCCACCAGTGCAGGGTTCGCCGGGGAGCTGTTTTTT.

The chain combines TRBV30 with TRBJ2-1; 9 nucleotides align to TRBD1. The CDR3 length is 15 residues. Germline CDR1 GTSNPN, CDR2 SVGIG (reference sequence). V shed 5 bases, J shed 2 bases, and the junction held 7 bases outside the gene matches. Here the CDR3 reads CAWWAGTGTYNEQFF. The CDR3 coding sequence is TGTGCCTGGTGGGCGGGGACAGGGACCTACAATGAGCAGTTCTTC.

The V call is TRBV6-5, the J call TRBJ2-1; 13 bases line up with TRBD2. J was trimmed by 11 bases and V by 4 bases; bases with no gene match: 11. Per germline, CDR1 MNHEY and CDR2 SVGAGI. The CDR3 is 16 amino acids. In nucleotides, the CDR3 is TGTGCCAGCAGTTCAACTAGCGGGGGGGCCGACGGAAAGCAGTTCTTC. It translates to CASSSTSGGADGKQFF.

V gene TRBV3-1 (or the pseudogene TRBV3-2) combines with J gene TRBJ2-3, with TRBD2 identical over 10 bases. V was pared by 4 bases and J by 1 base, with 5 bases of the junction left unmatched. Germline V gives CDR1 LGHDT, CDR2 YNNKEL (reference sequence). CDR3 length: 16 amino acids. The CDR3 here is CASSPIAGGGTDTQYF. The CDR3 DNA follows: TGTGCCAGCAGCCCGATAGCGGGAGGTGGCACAGATACGCAGTATTTT.

Note on this clone: Given the absence of the conserved phenylalanine or tryptophan at the CDR3 end, a read error is likely. The DNA is omitted, as the CDR3 cannot be located on it reliably, and the CDR3 follows TCRdb's listing. The J gene is TRBJ2-7, the V gene TRBV19; the table calls TRBD2, which could not be checked here. Germline V gives CDR1 LNHDA, CDR2 SQIVND (reference sequence). The CDR3 comprises 9 residues, both ends counted. The CDR3: CASSLRGGT.

The chain carries TRBV6-5 and TRBJ1-6; tentative D call: TRBD1 (5 bases). CDR3 length equals 12 residues. CDR1 MNHEY and CDR2 SVGAGI come from the germline V gene. The V end lost 7 bases, the J end lost 10 bases, and 11 bases lay between the germline ends. CDR3 nucleotides: TGTGCCAGCATGGGACTTTCCTCACCCCTCCACTTT. This translates into CASMGLSSPLHF.

This clone came up once. The chain has TRBV28 and TRBJ1-6; 10 bases are shared with TRBD1. The CDR3 consists of 15 residues. V gave up 4 bases and J gave up 10 bases; unmatched junction bases: 7. Germline CDR1 and CDR2: MDHEN and SYDVKM. The CDR3 loop reads CASSSDRGRWSPLHF. For the CDR3, the DNA is TGTGCCAGCAGTTCGGACAGGGGGAGGTGGTCACCCCTCCACTTT.

The rearrangement links TRBV5-1 to TRBJ2-7, with 11 bases matching TRBD2. CDR1 is SGHRS and CDR2 is YFSETQ in the germline V gene. The CDR3 contains 15 residues. CDR3 region: CASSLGTSGSLEQYV. The CDR3, as DNA: TGTGCCAGCAGCTTGGGGACTAGCGGATCCCTCGAGCAGTACGTC.

The chain has TRBV3-1 (or the pseudogene TRBV3-2) and TRBJ1-1; D gene ambiguous. Germline V gives CDR1 LGHDT, CDR2 YNNKEL (reference sequence). This CDR3 contains 15 residues. Trimming took off 0 bases at V and 5 bases at J, with 13 bases between the two ends. The CDR3 sequence is CASSQDEGFKTEAFF. The CDR3 nucleotides are TGTGCCAGCAGCCAAGATGAGGGATTTAAGACTGAAGCTTTCTTT.

V is TRBV21-1 and J is TRBJ2-3; the D call of TRBD2 is as the table states it, not checked on the DNA. TRBV21-1 is a documented pseudogene. This CDR3 has 16 residues. Here the CDR3 reads CASSKGPSGGSDTQYF. CDR3 DNA: TGTGCCAGCAGCAAGGGGCCTAGCGGGGGATCAGATACGCAGTATTTT.

This rearrangement joins TRBV6-5 to TRBJ1-1, with 7 bases identical to TRBD1. The CDR3 is 14 residues long. V lost 5 bases to trimming and J lost 6 bases; unmatched junction nucleotides: 9. Germline V CDR1 and CDR2: MNHEY, SVGAGI. The CDR3 is CASSLYRGKAEAFF. CDR3 nucleotides: TGTGCCAGCAGTCTCTACAGGGGAAAAGCTGAAGCTTTCTTT.